These 28 T cell receptor beta chains were all obtained from the same sample, sequenced in a study of CD4+ T cells in melanoma. The method was immunoSEQ multiplex PCR; TCRdb's version includes in-frame clones alone and lacks a portion of them. The sample carries more than 110,000 clones, around nine tenths recorded once. The receptors come from a human donor with melanoma.

V usage is TRBV19 and J usage is TRBJ1-3; unclear D gene. This CDR3 is 16 amino acids long. Deletions cut 4 bases from V and 4 bases from J, with 17 bases between. Germline V gives CDR1 LNHDA, CDR2 SQIVND (reference sequence). CDR3: CASSTRTSKAGNTIYF. The CDR3 DNA is TGTGCCAGTAGTACTCGGACCTCCAAAGCGGGAAACACCATATATTTT.

This chain connects TRBV5-4 to TRBJ2-1; D remains ambiguous. From germline, CDR1 is SGHNT and CDR2 YYREEE (reference sequence). Trimming removed 4 bases at V and 6 bases at J, with 8 bases between. The CDR3 sequence is 12 residues long. The CDR3 reads CASSLQRNEQFF. In nucleotides, the CDR3 is TGTGCCAGCAGCCTACAGCGCAATGAGCAGTTCTTC.

The chain's CDR3 is CASIDKRTSYEQYF. CDR3 DNA: TGTGCCAGCATAGACAAAAGGACATCCTACGAGCAGTACTTC. This chain joins TRBV2 and TRBJ2-7; D perhaps matches TRBD1 (5 bases). The CDR3 has 14 amino acids. Deletions cut 7 bases from V and 1 base from J, with 14 bases between. Per germline, CDR1 SNHLY and CDR2 FYNNEI.

This chain joins TRBV19 and TRBJ2-5; D could derive from TRBD1 or TRBD2 (5 bases each). This CDR3 is built from 17 residues. Per the germline V gene, CDR1 is LNHDA and CDR2 is SQIVND (reference sequence). V was shortened by 1 base and J by 1 base, with 16 bases between the two germline ends. The CDR3 is CASSIVFTAGTQETQYF. As DNA, the CDR3 is TGTGCCAGTAGTATAGTATTCACGGCCGGGACCCAAGAGACCCAGTACTTC.

V gene TRBV7-9 combines with J gene TRBJ1-1; D gene uncertain. From germline, CDR1 is SEHNR and CDR2 FQNEAQ (reference sequence). V dropped 2 bases and J dropped 2 bases, with 9 bases sitting between them. CDR3 length: 14 residues. The CDR3 is CASSLFTGNTEAFF. The CDR3 DNA sequence: TGTGCCAGCAGCTTATTTACGGGAAACACTGAAGCTTTCTTT. The variable domain in full, completed from reference TRBV7-9 and TRBJ1-1, reads DTGVSQNPRHKITKRGQNVTFRCDPISEHNRLYWYRQTLGQGPEFLTYFQNEAQLEKSRLLSDRFSAERPKGSFSTLEIQRTEQGDSAMYLCASSLFTGNTEAFFGQGTRLTVV.

This sequence joins TRBV2 and TRBJ1-1; D gene unclear. Trimming pared 3 bases from V and 1 base from J, leaving 12 bases between. This CDR3 comprises 15 residues. Germline CDR1 is SNHLY and CDR2 is FYNNEI. CDR3: CASSDVGQSNTEAFF. The CDR3 nucleotides read TGTGCCAGCAGTGACGTCGGGCAGTCGAACACTGAAGCTTTCTTT.

The CDR3 nucleotides are TGTGCCAGCAGTAAGGGGTCCTCTGGAAACACCATATATTTT. Its translation: CASSKGSSGNTIYF. The rearrangement joins TRBV6-1 to TRBJ1-3, with D possibly being TRBD1 (5 bases). CDR3 size: 14 residues. Germline CDR1 reads MNHNS; CDR2 reads SASEGT. The germline V and J ends were trimmed by 5 bases and 0 bases, with 8 bases remaining between them.

The chain recombines TRBV19 with TRBJ1-5; D is possibly TRBD1 (6 bases). The germline gives CDR1 LNHDA, CDR2 SQIVND (reference sequence). The CDR3 covers 14 residues. V was trimmed by 5 bases and J by 5 bases, leaving 13 bases between them. This CDR3 reads CASSLLPGDQPQHF. CDR3 DNA: TGTGCCAGTAGTCTCCTCCCAGGGGATCAGCCCCAGCATTTT.

The chain has TRBV5-1 and TRBJ2-5, with 8 bases identical to TRBD2. V lost 0 bases and J lost 5; bases outside the gene matches: 9. This CDR3 has 16 residues. Germline V gives CDR1 SGHRS, CDR2 YFSETQ. The CDR3 bases are TGCGCCAGCAGCTTGGCCCCGACGGGGGGGCCGGAGACCCAGTACTTC. Protein sequence: CASSLAPTGGPETQYF.

The V gene is TRBV2, the J gene TRBJ2-1, with D possibly TRBD2 on 6 matching bases. CDR1 is SNHLY, CDR2 FYNNEI, per germline. CDR3 size: 15 residues. V lost 7 bases and J lost 8, with 21 bases in between. The CDR3 loop is CASIQGTSLSYEQFF. In nucleotides, the CDR3 is TGTGCCAGCATCCAAGGTACTAGCCTTAGCTATGAGCAGTTCTTC.

This sequence joins TRBV30 and TRBJ2-5; possibly TRBD1 for D (5 bases). Germline lookup yields CDR1 GTSNPN and CDR2 SVGIG (reference sequence). Trimming shortened V by 2 bases and J by 4 bases, and 17 bases separated the two germline ends. This CDR3 region has 15 residues. For the CDR3, the DNA is TGTGCCTGGAGTTCACAGGAGCCCAGCAGAGAGACCCAGTACTTC. It yields the protein CAWSSQEPSRETQYF.

V is TRBV5-3 and J is TRBJ1-2; no clear D. TRBV5-3 is an open reading frame whose function is uncertain. Between the trimmed V and J ends, which lost 4 bases and 9 bases, there was a span of 22 bases. This CDR3 region has 15 residues. CDR3 bases: TGTGCCAGAAGCCCAGAAGCACCGATACCCGCGTGCTACACCTTC. Encoded protein: CARSPEAPIPACYTF.

V is TRBV5-1 and J is TRBJ2-1, with a weak D call TRBD1 (5 bases). The CDR3 has 15 residues. Trimming shortened V by 0 bases and J by 1 base, and 8 bases separated the two germline ends. CDR1 and CDR2 (germline): SGHRS, YFSETQ. CDR3 amino acids: CASSLETVSYNEQFF. Here the CDR3 DNA reads TGCGCCAGCAGCTTGGAGACAGTATCCTACAATGAGCAGTTCTTC.

The gene calls are TRBV5-1 and TRBJ2-7; TRBD1 matches 7 bases. The CDR3 spans 15 residues. Germline trimming cut 3 bases from V and 3 bases from J; bases unmatched to any gene: 9. CDR1 and CDR2 (germline): SGHRS, YFSETQ. The CDR3 nucleotides read TGCGCCAGCAGCTCCCGGACAGGTGAATTCTACGAGCAGTACTTC. It translates to CASSSRTGEFYEQYF.

J is TRBJ1-4 and V is TRBV29-1, with a tentative D call TRBD1 (5 bases). The CDR3 sequence is 13 residues long. Trimming cost V 7 bases and J 4 bases, with 13 bases left between them. Per the germline V gene, CDR1 is SQVTM and CDR2 is ANQGSEA. As DNA, the CDR3 is TGCAGCGCCCAGGGTTCGGGTAATGAAAAACTGTTTTTT. Amino acid sequence: CSAQGSGNEKLFF.

V is TRBV7-2 and J is TRBJ2-5, with 7 bases lining up with TRBD2. Germline values: CDR1 SGHTA, CDR2 FQGNSA. CDR3 length: 16 residues. Trimming took 2 bases from V and 5 from J; bases not matched to a gene: 11. The CDR3 is CASSLSLAALRETQYF. The CDR3 nucleotides are TGTGCCAGCAGCTTAAGTCTAGCGGCCCTGCGTGAGACCCAGTACTTC.

The CDR3 coding sequence is TGTGCCAGTAGTACCCCGAGGGGATACTATGGCTACACCTTC. Its translation is CASSTPRGYYGYTF. This chain joins TRBV19 and TRBJ1-2; maybe TRBD1 (5 bases). The CDR3 has 14 residues. Trimming took off 4 bases at V and 3 bases at J, with 12 bases between the two ends. Germline V gene lookup returns CDR1 LNHDA and CDR2 SQIVND (reference sequence).

V gene TRBV7-2 combines with J gene TRBJ1-2; D unresolved. Trimming left V 1 base short and J 4 bases short, with 7 bases between. The CDR3 contains 13 residues. The V gene's germline CDR1 is SGHTA and CDR2 FQGNSA. The CDR3 nucleotides are TGTGCCAGCAGCTTAGGTTTATTCTATGGCTACACCTTC. The encoded protein is CASSLGLFYGYTF.

Only a few counts were recorded for this clone. The chain employs TRBV5-1 and TRBJ1-1; D may be TRBD1 (6 bases). Germline V gene data show CDR1 as SGHRS and CDR2 as YFSETQ. The CDR3 spans 12 residues. The V and J ends lost 3 bases and 5 bases respectively, with 8 bases between them. Here the CDR3 reads CASSSQGTEAFF. The CDR3 DNA follows: TGCGCCAGCAGCTCCCAGGGGACTGAAGCTTTCTTT.

The chain links TRBV18 to TRBJ2-1; 10 bases match TRBD1. This CDR3 has 15 residues. Germline V gene sequence: CDR1 KGHSH, CDR2 LQKENI. The J segment lost 7 bases and the V segment lost 2 bases, leaving 5 bases of the junction unmatched. The CDR3 spells CASSPAQDRGNEQFF. CDR3 in DNA: TGTGCCAGCTCACCAGCTCAGGACAGGGGGAATGAGCAGTTCTTC.

This clone was seen only once. The gene calls are TRBV6-6 and TRBJ2-7; unclear D gene. Germline V gene sequence: CDR1 MNHNY, CDR2 SVGAGI (reference sequence). V was clipped by 6 bases and J by 4 bases, with 13 bases between them. There are 13 residues in the CDR3. The CDR3 nucleotides are TGTGCCAGCAGCCCGACCCCCAAATACGAGCAGTACTTC. Protein sequence: CASSPTPKYEQYF.

V is TRBV19 and J is TRBJ1-1, with D unresolved. In germline, CDR1 is LNHDA, CDR2 SQIVND (reference sequence). The ends were cut back, 5 bases at V and 0 bases at J, with 7 bases in the middle. The CDR3 has 13 amino acids. CDR3 in amino acids: CASSVSMNTEAFF. The CDR3, as DNA: TGTGCCAGTAGTGTCAGTATGAACACTGAAGCTTTCTTT.

Here the CDR3 reads CASNMGGRSPLHF. In nucleotides, the CDR3 is TGTGCCAGCAACATGGGGGGCAGGTCACCCCTCCACTTT. This rearrangement joins TRBV27 to TRBJ1-6; a weak D match, TRBD1 (6 bases). The length of the CDR3 is 13 residues. The V gene lost 7 bases and the J gene lost 10 bases, with 14 bases spanning the gap. Per germline, CDR1 MNHEY and CDR2 SMNVEV (reference sequence).

The chain has TRBV19 and TRBJ1-3, with D unresolved. The V end was cut by 3 bases, the J end by 3 bases, with 6 bases between. The germline CDR1 and CDR2 sequences are LNHDA and SQIVND (reference sequence). This CDR3 region has 13 residues. The CDR3 bases are TGTGCCAGTAGTATCTCGGTTGGAAACACCATATATTTT. Translation gives CASSISVGNTIYF.

This clone has more than one count but fewer than ten. DNA of the CDR3: TGTGCCTGGAAGGCAGGGGGCAATCAGCCCCAGCATTTT. Protein product: CAWKAGGNQPQHF. J is TRBJ1-5 and V is TRBV30, with D tentatively TRBD1 (6 bases). Germline loops: CDR1 GTSNPN, CDR2 SVGIG (reference sequence). This CDR3 region has 13 residues. V lost 4 bases, J lost 2 bases, and 9 bases lay in between.

The J gene is TRBJ1-2, the V gene TRBV5-4; tentative D call: TRBD1 (5 bases). This CDR3 contains 12 residues. Between the trimmed V and J ends, which lost 3 bases and 14 bases, there was a span of 17 bases. CDR1 and CDR2 (germline): SGHNT, YYREEE (reference sequence). CDR3 DNA sequence: TGTGCCAGCAGCTCCCAGGCGGGGGTGAGGACCTTC. Translating it yields CASSSQAGVRTF.

V and J are TRBV7-8 and TRBJ2-7; the D is unclear. The CDR3 covers 15 residues. Trimming stripped 6 bases from V and 3 bases from J, with 18 bases between. Germline V lookup: CDR1 SGHVS, CDR2 FQNEAQ. The CDR3 sequence: CASRRSRTANYEQYF. The CDR3 DNA sequence: TGTGCCAGCAGGAGAAGCCGGACGGCCAACTACGAGCAGTACTTC.

The chain couples TRBV19 to TRBJ2-3; D gene uncertain. CDR3 length: 13 residues. V was cut by 3 bases and J by 10 bases, with 14 bases left in between. The V gene's germline CDR1 is LNHDA and CDR2 SQIVND (reference sequence). The CDR3 loop reads CASSISFYEAQYF. As DNA, the CDR3 is TGTGCCAGTAGTATTAGTTTCTACGAGGCGCAGTATTTT.